A single sample is the source of the 25 T cell receptor beta chains below, sequenced in a study of OX40 agonist ivuxolimab in advanced cancers. Produced via immunoSEQ multiplex PCR; TCRdb's table is partial and in-frame only. The table has about 21,000 clones, 83% seen once. Material: CD4+ or CD8+ T cells sorted from blood, obtained in a trial of the OX40 agonist ivuxolimab. These receptors originate from an adult with an advanced solid tumor such as melanoma, head and neck, liver or kidney cancer.

About this clone: One end of the junction varies from germline; a read error may be responsible. The chain combines TRBV7-7 with TRBJ2-2, with TRBD1 matching over 7 bases. The CDR3 totals 13 residues. Germline V gene data show CDR1 as SSHAT and CDR2 as FNYEAQ (reference sequence). The CDR3 sequence: CASSDRVTGELFF. The DNA of the CDR3 is TGTGCTAGCAGCGACAGGGTCACCGGGGAGCTGTTTTTT.

This chain uses TRBV21-1 with TRBJ2-3; the D call TRBD2 from the table was never checked on the DNA. TRBV21-1 is an annotated pseudogene. This CDR3 is built from 12 residues. The CDR3 here is CASSTCADTQYF. The DNA of the CDR3 is TGTGCCAGCAGCACGTGTGCAGATACGCAGTATTTT.

The chain couples TRBV9 to TRBJ1-3, with TRBD1 matching over 7 bases. The V gene's germline CDR1 is SGDLS and CDR2 YYNGEE. After removal of 1 base from V and 0 bases from J, the junction contained 4 bases not matched to a gene. The CDR3 totals 16 residues. For the CDR3, the DNA is TGTGCCAGCAGCGTACTGGCAGGGGGCTCTGGAAACACCATATATTTT. Protein product: CASSVLAGGSGNTIYF.

This rearrangement joins TRBV5-1 to TRBJ2-1, with D possibly TRBD2 on 5 matching bases. This CDR3 has 13 amino acids. V was cut by 1 base and J by 6 bases, with 8 bases left in between. Germline CDR1 reads SGHRS; CDR2 reads YFSETQ. The CDR3: CASSLSLANEQFF. CDR3 sequence (DNA): TGCGCCAGCAGCTTGTCCCTAGCCAATGAGCAGTTCTTC.

The rearrangement joins TRBV4-1 to TRBJ1-2; possible D gene TRBD1, 5 bases. The CDR3 totals 15 residues. CDR1 and CDR2 (germline): MGHRA, YSYEKL. Trimming left V 4 bases short and J 0 bases short, with 12 bases between. The CDR3 nucleotides read TGCGCCAGCAGCCCCCGCACAGGAGCTAACTATGGCTACACCTTC. Its translation: CASSPRTGANYGYTF.

The rearrangement links TRBV10-3 to TRBJ2-5; D is ambiguous. The V gene's germline CDR1 is ENHRY and CDR2 SYGVKD. This CDR3 is built from 13 residues. V was pared by 3 bases and J by 1 base, with 6 bases between. The CDR3 region is CAISDTVQETQYF. CDR3 bases: TGTGCCATCAGTGATACAGTCCAAGAGACCCAGTACTTC.

The chain recombines TRBV10-1 with TRBJ2-5, with 10 positions matching TRBD1. After removal of 6 bases from V and 1 base from J, the junction contained 5 bases not matched to a gene. Germline V lookup: CDR1 WNHNN, CDR2 SYGVQD (reference sequence). The CDR3 spans 15 residues. As DNA, the CDR3 is TGCGCCAGCAGCACTGGACAGGGGGTCCAAGAGACCCAGTACTTC. Translating it yields CASSTGQGVQETQYF.

Written as DNA, the CDR3 is TGCGCCAGCAGCTTGGCGTGGAACACCGGGGAGCTGTTTTTT. It yields the protein CASSLAWNTGELFF. The gene calls are TRBV5-1 and TRBJ2-2; D is unresolved. Germline values: CDR1 SGHRS, CDR2 YFSETQ. V was cut by 0 bases and J by 1 base, with 4 bases left in between. This CDR3 has 14 residues. Full variable domain (missing parts from reference TRBV5-1 and TRBJ2-2): KAGVTQTPRYLIKTRGQQVTLSCSPISGHRSVSWYQQTPGQGLQFLFEYFSETQRNKGNFPGRFSGRQFSNSRSEMNVSTLELGDSALYLCASSLAWNTGELFFGEGSRLTVL.

This clone occurred once. CDR3 sequence reads: CASSLTAGGANEQFF. DNA of the CDR3: TGTGCCAGCAGCTTAACAGCGGGAGGAGCAAATGAGCAGTTCTTC. The chain employs TRBV7-3 and TRBJ2-1; 9 positions agree with TRBD2. The trim removed 0 bases at V and 7 bases at J, leaving 4 bases unmatched. The CDR3 consists of 15 residues. The germline gives CDR1 SGHTA, CDR2 FQGTGA.

The rearrangement joins TRBV27 to TRBJ1-2; 7 nucleotides match TRBD1. Looked up from germline, CDR1 is MNHEY and CDR2 is SMNVEV (reference sequence). Trimming took 0 bases from V and 7 from J; bases not matched to a gene: 5. The CDR3 sequence is 14 residues long. The chain's CDR3 is CASSLSEGAPGYTF. Written as DNA, the CDR3 is TGTGCCAGCAGTTTATCGGAGGGGGCCCCTGGCTACACCTTC.

The J gene is TRBJ2-1, the V gene TRBV19; 9 bases line up with TRBD2. The trim removed 5 bases at V and 6 bases at J, leaving 8 bases unmatched. CDR1 is LNHDA and CDR2 is SQIVND in the germline V gene (reference sequence). This CDR3 region has 15 residues. CDR3 nucleotides: TGTGCCAGTAGTGCTAGCGGGGAGGGGGCCAATGAGCAGTTCTTC. Protein: CASSASGEGANEQFF.

V and J are TRBV6-5 and TRBJ2-7, with a tentative D call TRBD1 (6 bases). CDR3 length: 14 amino acids. Trimming took off 5 bases at V and 4 bases at J, with 15 bases between the two ends. CDR1 and CDR2 (germline): MNHEY, SVGAGI. CDR3 in amino acids: CASSPGTHFYEQYF. CDR3 bases: TGTGCCAGCAGTCCCGGGACACATTTTTACGAGCAGTACTTC.

This chain joins TRBV7-8 and TRBJ2-1; D perhaps matches TRBD2 (6 bases). V lost 5 bases and J 2 bases, leaving 19 bases between the germline ends. Germline assignment: CDR1 SGHVS and CDR2 FQNEAQ. The CDR3 sequence is 17 residues long. The CDR3 region is CASSLQRERATYNEQFF. The CDR3 nucleotides are TGTGCCAGCAGCCTCCAAAGGGAGCGGGCGACCTACAATGAGCAGTTCTTC.

The CDR3 region is CAWSWTGAPTDTQYF. The CDR3 DNA follows: TGTGCCTGGAGTTGGACAGGGGCCCCCACAGATACGCAGTATTTT. The gene calls are TRBV30 and TRBJ2-3; 9 bases align to TRBD1. V trimming: 2 bases; J trimming: 2 bases; junction bases outside the gene matches: 5. Germline V gene data show CDR1 as GTSNPN and CDR2 as SVGIG (reference sequence). This CDR3 has 15 residues.

The chain couples TRBV11-3 to TRBJ2-2; D uncertain. The CDR3 runs to 15 residues. V was cut by 5 bases and J by 7 bases, with 17 bases left in between. Germline loops: CDR1 SGHNT, CDR2 YENEEA. The CDR3 loop is CASSPGSWSVGELFF. CDR3 DNA sequence: TGTGCCAGCAGCCCCGGGTCATGGTCCGTCGGGGAGCTGTTTTTT. Full variable domain (missing parts from reference TRBV11-3 and TRBJ2-2): EAGVVQSPRYKIIEKKQPVAFWCNPISGHNTLYWYLQNLGQGPELLIRYENEEAVDDSQLPKDRFSAERLKGVDSTLKIQPAELGDSAVYLCASSPGSWSVGELFFGEGSRLTVL.

The V gene is TRBV25-1, the J gene TRBJ1-2, with no clear D. This CDR3 comprises 13 residues. CDR1 is MGHDK and CDR2 is SYGVNS in the germline V gene. Trimming took 2 bases from V and 6 from J, leaving 10 bases between them. In DNA, the CDR3 is TGTGCCAGCAGTGAAAACGGCGGGGATGGCTACACCTTC. Protein product: CASSENGGDGYTF.

This clone turned up a few times. This sequence joins TRBV29-1 and TRBJ2-1; D may be TRBD1 (5 bases). V was pared by 1 base and J by 0 bases, with 10 bases between. This CDR3 is built from 15 residues. CDR1 and CDR2 (germline): SQVTM, ANQGSEA. The CDR3 region is CSVEGGGTSYNEQFF. The CDR3 nucleotides read TGCAGCGTTGAAGGGGGCGGAACCTCCTACAATGAGCAGTTCTTC.

The J gene is TRBJ2-3, the V gene TRBV27; perhaps TRBD1 as D (5 bases). Trimming stripped 5 bases from V and 0 bases from J, with 12 bases between. CDR3 size: 15 residues. From germline, CDR1 is MNHEY and CDR2 SMNVEV (reference sequence). CDR3 DNA sequence: TGTGCCAGCAGTCCTCGACAGATTAGCACAGATACGCAGTATTTT. This codes for CASSPRQISTDTQYF.

CDR3 sequence: CASSLRGNYEQYF. DNA for the CDR3: TGTGCCAGCAGCCTCCGGGGTAATTACGAGCAGTACTTC. J is TRBJ2-7 and V is TRBV14, with a weak D call TRBD2 (5 bases). This CDR3 contains 13 residues. V was shortened by 4 bases and J by 4 bases, with 11 bases between the two germline ends. The germline V gene encodes CDR1 SGHDN and CDR2 FVKESK.

The chain joins TRBV5-1 to TRBJ2-5; D is uncertain. The germline gives CDR1 SGHRS, CDR2 YFSETQ. V was trimmed by 4 bases and J by 5 bases, leaving 15 bases between them. The CDR3 length is 14 residues. Here the CDR3 reads CASSPGEPGETQYF. CDR3 DNA: TGCGCCAGCAGCCCGGGCGAACCCGGGGAGACCCAGTACTTC.

The J gene is TRBJ2-1, the V gene TRBV16, with D perhaps given as TRBD1 or TRBD2 (5 bases each). Germline CDR1 KGHSY, CDR2 FQNENV. Trimming left V 2 bases short and J 9 bases short, with 17 bases between. The CDR3 covers 15 residues. The CDR3 DNA follows: TGTGCCAGCAGCCAAAGAGGGCAGGGTCTCGGTGAGCAGTTCTTC. Its translation: CASSQRGQGLGEQFF.

The chain carries TRBV28 and TRBJ2-5; D is possibly TRBD1 or TRBD2 (6 bases each). Germline assignment: CDR1 MDHEN and CDR2 SYDVKM. V was trimmed by 11 bases and J by 3 bases, leaving 13 bases between them. The CDR3 has 12 residues. The chain's CDR3 is CAGPEGEETQYF. CDR3 sequence (DNA): TGTGCCGGGCCGGAGGGGGAAGAGACCCAGTACTTC.

This clone was seen a single time. The chain couples TRBV4-1 to TRBJ1-5; possibly TRBD1 for D (5 bases). The germline CDR1 and CDR2 sequences are MGHRA and YSYEKL. V gave up 1 base and J gave up 1 base, with 11 bases separating them. This CDR3 contains 16 residues. CDR3 in amino acids: CASSQVGGGSNQPQHF. The CDR3 DNA follows: TGCGCCAGCAGCCAAGTGGGCGGGGGAAGCAATCAGCCCCAGCATTTT.

This clone was counted only a few times. The CDR3 DNA sequence: TGTGCCAGCAGCTTAAGCTGGGCTAGCCCAGATACGCAGTATTTT. It specifies CASSLSWASPDTQYF. The rearrangement joins TRBV11-2 to TRBJ2-3; possible D gene TRBD2, 5 bases. V dropped 2 bases and J dropped 4 bases, with 13 bases sitting between them. The germline gives CDR1 SGHAT, CDR2 FQNNGV. This CDR3 spans 15 amino acids.

The rearrangement links TRBV4-1 to TRBJ2-7; D gene ambiguous. The V end was cut by 0 bases, the J end by 7 bases, with 10 bases between. Germline values: CDR1 MGHRA, CDR2 YSYEKL. The CDR3 extends over 13 amino acids. The CDR3 region is CASSQERVGEQYF. DNA of the CDR3: TGCGCCAGCAGCCAAGAACGGGTCGGTGAGCAGTACTTC.